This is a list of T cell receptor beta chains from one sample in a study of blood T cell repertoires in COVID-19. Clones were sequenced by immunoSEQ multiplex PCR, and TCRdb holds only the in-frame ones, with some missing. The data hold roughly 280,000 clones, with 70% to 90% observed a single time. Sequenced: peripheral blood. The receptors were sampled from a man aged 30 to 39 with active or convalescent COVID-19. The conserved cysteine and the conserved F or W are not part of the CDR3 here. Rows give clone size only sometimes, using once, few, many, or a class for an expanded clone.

CDR3aa: ASSIFRGDNQPQH
v_gene: TRBV19
abundance: NA
j_gene: TRBJ1-5

CDR3aa: ASSQYRDTSTDGYT
v_gene: TRBV16
abundance: NA
j_gene: TRBJ1-2

CDR3aa: ASSLAQGGGTEAF
v_gene: TRBV7-8
abundance: once
j_gene: TRBJ1-1

CDR3aa: AISEGQVGNEQF
v_gene: TRBV10-3
abundance: NA
j_gene: TRBJ2-1

CDR3aa: ASTPPGHRSNYGYT
v_gene: TRBV19
abundance: NA
j_gene: TRBJ1-2

CDR3aa: ASSEAGGLTVYSGYT
v_gene: TRBV6-1
abundance: NA
j_gene: TRBJ1-2

CDR3aa: ASSFLAQYEQY
v_gene: TRBV5-1
abundance: NA
j_gene: TRBJ2-7

CDR3aa: ASSQGGTGDEKLF
v_gene: TRBV4-3
abundance: NA
j_gene: TRBJ1-4

CDR3aa: ASSSGQGNSPLH
v_gene: TRBV6-4
abundance: NA
j_gene: TRBJ1-6

CDR3aa: ASRNRGETQY
v_gene: TRBV10-2
abundance: NA
j_gene: TRBJ2-5

CDR3aa: ATSDQTGNTEAF
v_gene: TRBV24-1
abundance: NA
j_gene: TRBJ1-1

CDR3aa: ASSQDRLAVRSSYNEQF
v_gene: TRBV3-1/TRBV3-2
abundance: NA
j_gene: TRBJ2-1

CDR3aa: SASGPRGGSETQY
v_gene: TRBV20-1
abundance: NA
j_gene: TRBJ2-5

CDR3aa: ASSLAGAYEQY
v_gene: TRBV12-3/TRBV12-4
abundance: few
j_gene: TRBJ2-7

CDR3aa: ASSRGAGVEKLF
v_gene: TRBV7-9
abundance: NA
j_gene: TRBJ1-4

CDR3aa: ASTWTGETQY
v_gene: TRBV6-5
abundance: NA
j_gene: TRBJ2-5

CDR3aa: ASSYLGQGTEAF
v_gene: TRBV6-5
abundance: NA
j_gene: TRBJ1-1

CDR3aa: ASSDFGTGSGYT
v_gene: TRBV2
abundance: NA
j_gene: TRBJ1-2

CDR3aa: ASSRDQPGELF
v_gene: TRBV5-1
abundance: NA
j_gene: TRBJ2-2

CDR3aa: ASSGGPRDNPYEQY
v_gene: TRBV5-6
abundance: NA
j_gene: TRBJ2-7

CDR3aa: ASSLEWDRLYGYT
v_gene: TRBV7-9
abundance: NA
j_gene: TRBJ1-2

CDR3aa: ASSQVSQGASYEQY
v_gene: TRBV4-1
abundance: NA
j_gene: TRBJ2-7

CDR3aa: SASITRSGELF
v_gene: TRBV20-1
abundance: NA
j_gene: TRBJ2-2

CDR3aa: ASALGRSTDTQY
v_gene: TRBV5-4
abundance: NA
j_gene: TRBJ2-3

CDR3aa: ASSLQGSAAF
v_gene: TRBV12-3/TRBV12-4
abundance: NA
j_gene: TRBJ1-1

CDR3aa: ASSLGRGVYNEQF
v_gene: TRBV5-1
abundance: NA
j_gene: TRBJ2-1

CDR3aa: ASSTPLAGGRNEQF
v_gene: TRBV5-1
abundance: NA
j_gene: TRBJ2-1

CDR3aa: ASSLWPRQPYGYT
v_gene: TRBV7-9
abundance: NA
j_gene: TRBJ1-2

CDR3aa: ASGLTGPYNEQF
v_gene: TRBV19
abundance: once
j_gene: TRBJ2-1

CDR3aa: ASFTQGGKTQY
v_gene: TRBV5-8
abundance: NA
j_gene: TRBJ2-5

CDR3aa: ASRTETSWEQY
v_gene: TRBV12-3/TRBV12-4
abundance: NA
j_gene: TRBJ2-7

CDR3aa: ASSLAAGGNQPQH
v_gene: TRBV5-6
abundance: NA
j_gene: TRBJ1-5

CDR3aa: ASSLRQGLYGYT
v_gene: TRBV7-8
abundance: few
j_gene: TRBJ1-2

CDR3aa: ASSIDRGAYEQY
v_gene: TRBV19
abundance: NA
j_gene: TRBJ2-7

CDR3aa: ASSFGTGDNSPLH
v_gene: TRBV28
abundance: NA
j_gene: TRBJ1-6

CDR3aa: ASSETSGANVLT
v_gene: TRBV10-2
abundance: NA
j_gene: TRBJ2-6

CDR3aa: ASSLGTSGSSYEQY
v_gene: TRBV7-6
abundance: once
j_gene: TRBJ2-7

CDR3aa: ASSMTGGMGGYT
v_gene: TRBV19
abundance: NA
j_gene: TRBJ1-2

CDR3aa: AWDGTANSPLH
v_gene: TRBV30
abundance: NA
j_gene: TRBJ1-6

CDR3aa: ASRGQGSYNEQF
v_gene: TRBV2
abundance: NA
j_gene: TRBJ2-1

CDR3aa: ATSERGTPGETQY
v_gene: TRBV24-1
abundance: NA
j_gene: TRBJ2-5